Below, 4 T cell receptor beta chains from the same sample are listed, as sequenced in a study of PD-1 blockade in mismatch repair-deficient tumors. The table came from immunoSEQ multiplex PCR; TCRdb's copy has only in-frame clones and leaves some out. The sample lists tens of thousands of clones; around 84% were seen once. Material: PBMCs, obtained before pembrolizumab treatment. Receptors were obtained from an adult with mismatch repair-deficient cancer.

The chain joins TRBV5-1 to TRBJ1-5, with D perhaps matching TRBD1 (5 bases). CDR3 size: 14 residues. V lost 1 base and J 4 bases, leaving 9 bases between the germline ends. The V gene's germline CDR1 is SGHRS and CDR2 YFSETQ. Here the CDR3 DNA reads TGCGCCAGCAGCTTGCCGGGACTAAATCAGCCCCAGCATTTT. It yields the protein CASSLPGLNQPQHF. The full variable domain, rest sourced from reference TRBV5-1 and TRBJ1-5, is KAGVTQTPRYLIKTRGQQVTLSCSPISGHRSVSWYQQTPGQGLQFLFEYFSETQRNKGNFPGRFSGRQFSNSRSEMNVSTLELGDSALYLCASSLPGLNQPQHFGDGTRLSIL.

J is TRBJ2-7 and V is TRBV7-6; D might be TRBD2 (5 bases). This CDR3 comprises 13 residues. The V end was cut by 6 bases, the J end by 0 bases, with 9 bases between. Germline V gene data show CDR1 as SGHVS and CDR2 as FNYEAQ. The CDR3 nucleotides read TGTGCCAGCAGTCACGGGGACTCCTACGAGCAGTACTTC. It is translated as CASSHGDSYEQYF.

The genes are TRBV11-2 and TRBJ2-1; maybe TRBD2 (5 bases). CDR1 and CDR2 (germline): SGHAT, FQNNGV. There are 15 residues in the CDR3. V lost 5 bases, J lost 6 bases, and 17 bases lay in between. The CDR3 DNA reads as TGTGCCAGCAGCCACCGACGGGAAAGAATCAATGAGCAGTTCTTC. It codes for CASSHRRERINEQFF.

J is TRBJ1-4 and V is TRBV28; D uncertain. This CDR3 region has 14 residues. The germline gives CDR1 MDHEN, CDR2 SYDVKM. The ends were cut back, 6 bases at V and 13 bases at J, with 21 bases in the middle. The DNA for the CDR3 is TGTGCCAGCAGACCCCTCGGGTCCTCCCGGCGACTGTTTTTT. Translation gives CASRPLGSSRRLFF.